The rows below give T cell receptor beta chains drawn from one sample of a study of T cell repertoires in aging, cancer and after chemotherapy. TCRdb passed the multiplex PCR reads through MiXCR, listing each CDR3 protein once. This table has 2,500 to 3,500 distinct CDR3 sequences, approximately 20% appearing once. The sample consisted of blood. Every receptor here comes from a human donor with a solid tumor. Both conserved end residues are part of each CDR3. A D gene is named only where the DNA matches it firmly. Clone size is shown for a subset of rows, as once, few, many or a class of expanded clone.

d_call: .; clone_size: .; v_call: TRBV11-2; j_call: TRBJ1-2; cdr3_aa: CASSDGLYYGYTF; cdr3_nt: TGTGCCAGCAGCGACGGACTGTACTATGGCTACACCTTC
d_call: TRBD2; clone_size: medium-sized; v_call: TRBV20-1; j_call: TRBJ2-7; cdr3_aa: CSAVTSGPTYEQYF; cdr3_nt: TGCAGTGCCGTGACTAGCGGACCCACCTACGAGCAGTACTTC
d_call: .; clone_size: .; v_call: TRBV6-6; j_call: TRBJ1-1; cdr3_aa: CASSYFHGGARNTEAFF; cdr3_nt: TGTGCCAGCAGTTACTTTCATGGGGGGGCGAGGAACACTGAAGCTTTCTTT
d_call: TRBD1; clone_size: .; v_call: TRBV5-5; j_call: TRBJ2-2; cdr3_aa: CASSLGQGMVTGELFF; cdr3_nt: TGTGCCAGCAGCTTGGGACAGGGAATGGTCACCGGGGAGCTGTTTTTT
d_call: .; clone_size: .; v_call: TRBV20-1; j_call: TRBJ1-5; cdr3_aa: CSARRLQVSNQPQHF; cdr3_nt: TGCAGTGCTAGGCGGTTACAGGTTAGCAATCAGCCCCAGCATTTT
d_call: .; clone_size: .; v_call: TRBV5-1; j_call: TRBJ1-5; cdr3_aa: CASSLGPDGNQPQHF; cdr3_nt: TGCGCCAGCAGCTTGGGACCGGACGGCAATCAGCCCCAGCATTTT
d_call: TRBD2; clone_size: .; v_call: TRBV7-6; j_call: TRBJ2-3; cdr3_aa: CASSLGAGGADTQYF; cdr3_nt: TGTGCCAGCAGCTTAGGTGCGGGGGGGGCAGATACGCAGTATTTT
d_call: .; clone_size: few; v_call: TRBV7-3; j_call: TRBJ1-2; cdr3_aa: CASSIYSLDSPIPYGYTF; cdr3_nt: TGTGCCAGCAGCATTTACTCGTTGGACAGCCCTATCCCTTATGGCTACACCTTC
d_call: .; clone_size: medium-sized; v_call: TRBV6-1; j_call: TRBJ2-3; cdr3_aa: CASRDTSSTDTQYF; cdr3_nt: TGTGCCAGCAGGGACACATCTAGCACAGATACGCAGTATTTT
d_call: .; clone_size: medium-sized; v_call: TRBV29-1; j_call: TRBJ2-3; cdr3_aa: CSVVPDDTQYF; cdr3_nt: TGCAGCGTTGTCCCCGATGATACGCAGTATTTT
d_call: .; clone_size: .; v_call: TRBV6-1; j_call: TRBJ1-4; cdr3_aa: CASSEVRAVNEKLFF; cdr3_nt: TGTGCCAGCAGTGAAGTTCGGGCGGTTAATGAAAAACTGTTTTTT
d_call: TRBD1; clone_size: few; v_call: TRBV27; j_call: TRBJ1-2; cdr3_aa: CASRPFGFSGKDRSGRSNGYTF; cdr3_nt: TGTGCCAGCAGACCTTTCGGTTTTTCTGGTAAGGACAGGTCTGGAAGATCAAATGGCTACACCTTC
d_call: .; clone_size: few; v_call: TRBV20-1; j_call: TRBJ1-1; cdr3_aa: CSAPRRTLRTLKLSLDKAEAFF; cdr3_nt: .
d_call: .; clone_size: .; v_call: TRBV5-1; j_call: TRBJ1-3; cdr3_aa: CASGTDSGNTIYF; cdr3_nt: TGCGCCAGCGGGACGGACTCTGGAAACACCATATATTTT
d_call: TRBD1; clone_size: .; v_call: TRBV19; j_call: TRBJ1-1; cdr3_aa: CASSIGQGGLGAFF; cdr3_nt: TGTGCCAGTAGTATCGGACAGGGGGGTTTGGGAGCTTTCTTT
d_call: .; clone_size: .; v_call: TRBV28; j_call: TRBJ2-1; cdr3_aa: CASTTSYNEQFF; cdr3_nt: TGTGCCAGCACCACCTCCTACAATGAGCAGTTCTTC
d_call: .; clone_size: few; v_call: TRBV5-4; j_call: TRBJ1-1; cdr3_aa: CASSSPPGTEAFF; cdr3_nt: TGTGCCAGCAGCTCCCCCCCTGGGACTGAAGCTTTCTTT
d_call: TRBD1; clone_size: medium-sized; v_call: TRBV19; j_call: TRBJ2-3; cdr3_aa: CATQKGDRGDLYF; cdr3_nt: TGTGCCACCCAAAAGGGGGACAGGGGGGATCTGTATTTT
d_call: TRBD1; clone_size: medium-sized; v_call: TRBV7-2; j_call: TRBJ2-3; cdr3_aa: CASSLDRGSTDTQYF; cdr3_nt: TGTGCCAGCAGCCTGGACAGGGGGAGCACAGATACGCAGTATTTT
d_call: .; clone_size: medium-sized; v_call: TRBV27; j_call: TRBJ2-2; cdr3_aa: CASSLSIDRELFF; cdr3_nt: TGTGCCAGCAGTTTATCGATCGACCGGGAGCTGTTTTTT
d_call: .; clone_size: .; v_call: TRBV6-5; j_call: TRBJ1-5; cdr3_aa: CASSFGVRGPEQPTQPQHF; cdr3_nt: TGTGCCAGCAGTTTCGGTGTCAGGGGTCCTGAGCAACCGACTCAGCCCCAGCATTTT
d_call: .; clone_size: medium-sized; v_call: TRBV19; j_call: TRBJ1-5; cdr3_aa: CASSLRGRDSNQPQHF; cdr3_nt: TGTGCCAGTAGTCTTAGGGGCAGGGATAGCAATCAGCCCCAGCATTTT
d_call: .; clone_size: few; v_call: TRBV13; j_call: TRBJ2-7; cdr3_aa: CASSVGRAGAGQYF; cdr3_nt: TGTGCCAGCAGCGTCGGTCGTGCCGGGGCGGGGCAGTACTTC
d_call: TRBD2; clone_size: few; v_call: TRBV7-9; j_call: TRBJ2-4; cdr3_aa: CASGLAVSGFRDKNIQYF; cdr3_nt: TGTGCCAGCGGACTAGCGGTGTCTGGGTTTAGGGACAAAAACATTCAGTACTTC
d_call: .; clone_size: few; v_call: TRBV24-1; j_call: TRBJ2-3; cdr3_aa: CATSDSGDGNGGTQYF; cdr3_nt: TGTGCCACCAGTGATTCGGGGGATGGAAACGGTGGTACGCAGTATTTT
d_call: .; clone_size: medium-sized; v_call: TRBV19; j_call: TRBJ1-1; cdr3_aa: CASSSTGYGEAFF; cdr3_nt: TGTGCCAGTAGCTCGACGGGGTACGGTGAAGCTTTCTTT
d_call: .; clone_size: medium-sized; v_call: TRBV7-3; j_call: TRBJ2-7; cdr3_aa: CASSLTESTYEQYF; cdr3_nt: TGTGCCAGCAGCTTAACCGAATCGACCTACGAGCAGTACTTC
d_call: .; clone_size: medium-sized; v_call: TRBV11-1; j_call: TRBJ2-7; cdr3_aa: CASSWGPSSYEQYF; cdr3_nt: TGTGCCAGCAGTTGGGGCCCAAGCTCCTACGAGCAGTACTTC
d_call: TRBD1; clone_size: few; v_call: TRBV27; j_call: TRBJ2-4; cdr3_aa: CASSSDRGPGIQYF; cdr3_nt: TGTGCCAGCAGTTCGGACAGGGGGCCCGGCATTCAGTACTTC
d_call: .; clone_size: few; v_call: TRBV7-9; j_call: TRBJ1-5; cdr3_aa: CASSWTAAYSNQPQHF; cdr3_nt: TGTGCCAGCAGCTGGACAGCCGCTTATAGCAATCAGCCCCAGCATTTT
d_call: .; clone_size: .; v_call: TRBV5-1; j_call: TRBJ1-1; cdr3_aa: CASSSIPGARDTEAFF; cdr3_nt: TGCGCCAGCAGCTCTATTCCAGGGGCGCGGGACACTGAAGCTTTCTTT
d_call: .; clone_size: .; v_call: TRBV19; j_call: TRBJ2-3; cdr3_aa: CASSTGTRSGQYF; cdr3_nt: TGTGCCAGTAGTACTGGGACCCGGTCGGGGCAGTATTTT
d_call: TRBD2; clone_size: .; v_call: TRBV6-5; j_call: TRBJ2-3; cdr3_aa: CASSFTSGGGTDTQYF; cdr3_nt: TGTGCCAGCAGCTTTACTAGCGGGGGGGGCACAGATACGCAGTATTTT
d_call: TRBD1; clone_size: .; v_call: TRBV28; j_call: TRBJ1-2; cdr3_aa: CASSRPGTANYGYTF; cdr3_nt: TGTGCCAGCAGCCGTCCCGGGACAGCTAACTATGGCTACACCTTC
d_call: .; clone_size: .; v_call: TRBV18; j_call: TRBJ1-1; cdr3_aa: CASSLTDRTVGNTEAFF; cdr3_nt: TGTGCCAGCTCACTTACGGACCGGACCGTGGGCAACACTGAAGCTTTCTTT
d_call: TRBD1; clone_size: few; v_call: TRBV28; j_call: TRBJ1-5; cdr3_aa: CASSSAGGSNQPQHF; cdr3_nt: TGTGCCAGCAGTTCCGCAGGGGGGAGCAATCAGCCCCAGCATTTT
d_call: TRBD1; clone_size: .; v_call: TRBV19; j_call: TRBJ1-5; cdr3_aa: CASTRGGRSNQPQHF; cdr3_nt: TGTGCCAGTACCAGGGGGGGAAGGAGCAATCAGCCCCAGCATTTT